This paragraph covers one TCR beta chain sequence. These data come from a study of blood T cell repertoires in COVID-19. Study summary: T cells, B-cell-depleted T cells, or PBMCs supplied cDNA or gDNA.

The table came from immunoSEQ multiplex PCR; TCRdb's copy has only in-frame clones and leaves some out. The table has about 160,000 clones, approximately 86% seen once. Germline V gene sequence: CDR1 SGHTA, CDR2 FQGNSA. The CDR3 has 17 amino acids. V lost 2 bases, J lost 4 bases, and 9 bases stayed unmatched. This chain joins TRBV7-2 and TRBJ2-1, with 9 bases fitting TRBD1. Sequencing was performed on PBMCs or T cells enriched from blood (not recorded which). This sequence was found in a woman aged 40 to 50 who had been exposed to COVID-19. The DNA for the CDR3 is TGTGCCAGCAGCTTATCTTCGGGACAGGGAGTATACAATGAGCAGTTCTTC. This gives the protein CASSLSSGQGVYNEQFF. The full variable domain, rest sourced from reference TRBV7-2 and TRBJ2-1, is GAGVSQSPSNKVTEKGKDVELRCDPISGHTALYWYRQSLGQGLEFLIYFQGNSAPDKSGLPSDRFSAERTGGSVSTLTIQRTQQEDSAVYLCASSLSSGQGVYNEQFFGPGTRLTVL.